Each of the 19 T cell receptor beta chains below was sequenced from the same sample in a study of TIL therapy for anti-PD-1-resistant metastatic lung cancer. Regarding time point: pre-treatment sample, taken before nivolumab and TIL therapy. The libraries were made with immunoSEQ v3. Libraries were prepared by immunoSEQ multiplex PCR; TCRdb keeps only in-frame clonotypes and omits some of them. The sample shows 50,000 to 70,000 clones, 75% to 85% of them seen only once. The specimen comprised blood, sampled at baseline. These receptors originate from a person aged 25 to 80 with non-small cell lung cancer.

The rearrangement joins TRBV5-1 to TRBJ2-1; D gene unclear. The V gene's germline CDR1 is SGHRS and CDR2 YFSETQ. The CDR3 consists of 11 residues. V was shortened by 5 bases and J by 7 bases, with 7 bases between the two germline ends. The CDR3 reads CASRLTNEQFF. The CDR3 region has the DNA TGCGCCAGCAGGCTAACAAATGAGCAGTTCTTC.

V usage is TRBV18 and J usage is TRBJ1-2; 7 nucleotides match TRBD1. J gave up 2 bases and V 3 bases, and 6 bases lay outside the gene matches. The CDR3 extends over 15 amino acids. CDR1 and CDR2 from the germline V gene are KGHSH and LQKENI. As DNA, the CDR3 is TGTGCCAGCTCACCCCTCGACAGGGCCAACTATGGCTACACCTTC. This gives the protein CASSPLDRANYGYTF. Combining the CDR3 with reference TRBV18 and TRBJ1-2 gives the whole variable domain NAGVMQNPRHLVRRRGQEARLRCSPMKGHSHVYWYRQLPEEGLKFMVYLQKENIIDESGMPKERFSAEFPKEGPSILRIQQVVRGDSAAYFCASSPLDRANYGYTFGSGTRLTVV.

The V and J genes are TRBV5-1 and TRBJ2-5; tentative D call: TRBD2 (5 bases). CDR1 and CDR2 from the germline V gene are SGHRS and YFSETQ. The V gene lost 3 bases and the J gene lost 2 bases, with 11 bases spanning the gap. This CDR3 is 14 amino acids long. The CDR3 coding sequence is TGCGCCAGCAGCTCAGACGGGGTGCAAGAGACCCAGTACTTC. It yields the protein CASSSDGVQETQYF.

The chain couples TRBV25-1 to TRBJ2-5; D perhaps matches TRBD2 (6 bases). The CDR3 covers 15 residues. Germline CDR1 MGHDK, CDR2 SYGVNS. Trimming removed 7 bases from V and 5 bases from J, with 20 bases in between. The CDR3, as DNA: TGTGCCAGCACCAAAAGGGAGGATCTTCGGGAGACCCAGTACTTC. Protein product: CASTKREDLRETQYF.

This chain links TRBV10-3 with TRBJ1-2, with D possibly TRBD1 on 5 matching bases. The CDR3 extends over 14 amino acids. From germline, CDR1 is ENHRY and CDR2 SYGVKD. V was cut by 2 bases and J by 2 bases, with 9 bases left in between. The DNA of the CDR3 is TGTGCCATCAGTGAGGGGGGTGCGAACTATGGCTACACCTTC. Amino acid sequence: CAISEGGANYGYTF.

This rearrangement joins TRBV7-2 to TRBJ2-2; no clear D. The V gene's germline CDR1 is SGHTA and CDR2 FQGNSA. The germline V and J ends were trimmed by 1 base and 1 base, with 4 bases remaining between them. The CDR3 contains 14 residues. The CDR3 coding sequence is TGTGCCAGCAGCTTAGAGGTGAACACCGGGGAGCTGTTTTTT. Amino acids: CASSLEVNTGELFF.

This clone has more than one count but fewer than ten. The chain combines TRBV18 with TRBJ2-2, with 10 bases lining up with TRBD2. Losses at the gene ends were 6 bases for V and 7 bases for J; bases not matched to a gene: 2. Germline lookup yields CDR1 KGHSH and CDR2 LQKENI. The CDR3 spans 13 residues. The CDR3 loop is CASSGLADGELFF. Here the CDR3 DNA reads TGTGCCAGCTCTGGACTAGCGGACGGGGAGCTGTTTTTT.

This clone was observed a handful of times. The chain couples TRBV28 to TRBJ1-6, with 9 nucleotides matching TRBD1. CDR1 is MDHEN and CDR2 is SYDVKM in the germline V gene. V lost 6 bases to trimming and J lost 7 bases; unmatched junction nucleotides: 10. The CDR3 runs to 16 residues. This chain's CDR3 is CASRYTGTGNNSPLHF. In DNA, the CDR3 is TGTGCCAGCAGGTACACCGGGACAGGGAACAATTCACCCCTCCACTTT.

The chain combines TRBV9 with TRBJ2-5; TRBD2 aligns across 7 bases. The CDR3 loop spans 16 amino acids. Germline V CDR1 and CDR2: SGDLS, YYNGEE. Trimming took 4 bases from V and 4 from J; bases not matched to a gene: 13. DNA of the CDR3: TGTGCCAGCAGCCCACATACAAGCGGGGTAGGAGAGACCCAGTACTTC. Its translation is CASSPHTSGVGETQYF.

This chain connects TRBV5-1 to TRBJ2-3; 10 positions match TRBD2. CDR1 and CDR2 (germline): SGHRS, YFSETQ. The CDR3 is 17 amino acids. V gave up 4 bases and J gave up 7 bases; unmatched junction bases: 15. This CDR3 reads CASSATLTSGSRNTQYF. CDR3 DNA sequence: TGCGCCAGCAGCGCGACCTTGACTAGCGGGTCCCGAAATACGCAGTATTTT.

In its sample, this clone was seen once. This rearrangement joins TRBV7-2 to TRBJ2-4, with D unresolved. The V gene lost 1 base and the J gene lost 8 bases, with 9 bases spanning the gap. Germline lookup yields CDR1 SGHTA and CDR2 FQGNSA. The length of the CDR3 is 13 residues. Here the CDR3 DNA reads TGTGCCAGCAGCTTAGTAATAGTTGACATTCAGTACTTC. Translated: CASSLVIVDIQYF.

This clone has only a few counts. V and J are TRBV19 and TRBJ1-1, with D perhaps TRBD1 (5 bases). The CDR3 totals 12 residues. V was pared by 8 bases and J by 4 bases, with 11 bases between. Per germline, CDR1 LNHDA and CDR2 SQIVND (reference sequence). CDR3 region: CASGRDLTEAFF. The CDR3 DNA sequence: TGTGCCAGTGGCCGGGACCTCACTGAAGCTTTCTTT.

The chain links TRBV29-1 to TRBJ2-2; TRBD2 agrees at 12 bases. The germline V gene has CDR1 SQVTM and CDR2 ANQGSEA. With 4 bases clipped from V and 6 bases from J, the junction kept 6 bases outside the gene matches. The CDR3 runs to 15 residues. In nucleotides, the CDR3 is TGCAGCGTTGCGTGGCTAGCGGGGGGGGCCGGGGAGCTGTTTTTT. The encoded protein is CSVAWLAGGAGELFF.

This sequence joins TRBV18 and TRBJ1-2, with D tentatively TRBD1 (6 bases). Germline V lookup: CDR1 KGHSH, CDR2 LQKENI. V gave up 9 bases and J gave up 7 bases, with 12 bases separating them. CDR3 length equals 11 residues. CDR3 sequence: CASKGDGGYTF. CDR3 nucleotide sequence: TGTGCCAGTAAGGGGGACGGTGGCTACACCTTC.

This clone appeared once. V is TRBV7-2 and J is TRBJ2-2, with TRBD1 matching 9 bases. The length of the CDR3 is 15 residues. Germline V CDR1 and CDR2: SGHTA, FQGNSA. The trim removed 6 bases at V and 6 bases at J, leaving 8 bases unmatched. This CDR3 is CASRRDRVRSGELFF. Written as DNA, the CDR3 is TGTGCCAGCAGAAGGGACAGGGTTAGATCCGGGGAGCTGTTTTTT.

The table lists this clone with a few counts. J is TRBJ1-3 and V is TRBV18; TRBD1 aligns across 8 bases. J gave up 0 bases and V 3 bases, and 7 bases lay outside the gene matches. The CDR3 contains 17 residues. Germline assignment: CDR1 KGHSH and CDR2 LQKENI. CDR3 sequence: CASSPRTGSDSGNTIYF. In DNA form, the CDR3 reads TGTGCCAGCTCACCGCGGACAGGGTCAGACTCTGGAAACACCATATATTTT.

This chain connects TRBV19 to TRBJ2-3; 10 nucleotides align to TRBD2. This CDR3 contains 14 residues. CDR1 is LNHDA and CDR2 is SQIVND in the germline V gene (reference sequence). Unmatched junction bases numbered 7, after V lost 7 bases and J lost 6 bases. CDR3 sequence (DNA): TGTGCCAGTAAAGGAGCGGGGGGGCCGGATACGCAGTATTTT. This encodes CASKGAGGPDTQYF.

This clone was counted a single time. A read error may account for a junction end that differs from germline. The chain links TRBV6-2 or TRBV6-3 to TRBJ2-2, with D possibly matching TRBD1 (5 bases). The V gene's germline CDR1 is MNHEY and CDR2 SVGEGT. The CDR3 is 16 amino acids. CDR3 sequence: CASSYSIRATTGELFF. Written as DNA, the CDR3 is TGTGCCAGCAGCTACTCAATCAGGGCGACCACCGGGGAGCTGTTTTTT.

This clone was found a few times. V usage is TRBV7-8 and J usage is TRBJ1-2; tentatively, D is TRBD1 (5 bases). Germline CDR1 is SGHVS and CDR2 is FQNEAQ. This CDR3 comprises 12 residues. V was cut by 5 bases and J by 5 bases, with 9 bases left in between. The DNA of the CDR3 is TGTGCCAGCAGCGCTCGACAGTATGGCTACACCTTC. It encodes CASSARQYGYTF.